This T cell receptor beta chain was identified in a study of cytotoxic CD8 clonotypes in ibrutinib-treated CLL. Turning to the study itself: Averaging across samples gave 255,043 productive templates and 94,082 productive rearrangements.

This CDR3 is built from 13 residues. The V gene lost 3 bases and the J gene lost 7 bases, with 12 bases spanning the gap. Germline lookup yields CDR1 LNHDA and CDR2 SQIVND (reference sequence). The protocol was immunoSEQ multiplex PCR, while the TCRdb copy is restricted to in-frame clones and leaves out a portion. The sample carries approximately 45,000 clones, over 60% recorded once. This clone occurred many times. Antigen: not known. Findings and caveats of the study: Baseline values of clonality outstripped age-matched healthy donors and followed circulating CD8+ T-cell counts. Upon ibrutinib response clonality rose, and upon progression it fell back toward baseline. Once treatment began, public clonotypes, which were uncommon, contracted or stayed stable.

Sequences were derived from PBMCs, sampled after 24 months of ibrutinib treatment. The rearrangement joins TRBV19 to TRBJ1-1; D possibly corresponds to TRBD1 (6 bases). The clonotype was recovered from a human donor with chronic lymphocytic leukemia. In DNA, the CDR3 is TGTGCCAGTAGTATGACCGGGGGCCGTGAAGCTTTCTTT. Encoded protein: CASSMTGGREAFF. Drawing the rest from reference TRBV19 and TRBJ1-1, the complete variable domain is DGGITQSPKYLFRKEGQNVTLSCEQNLNHDAMYWYRQDPGQGLRLIYYSQIVNDFQKGDIAEGYSVSREKKESFPLTVTSAQKNPTAFYLCASSMTGGREAFFGQGTRLTVV.